This T cell receptor (beta chain) was recorded in a study of blood T cell repertoires in COVID-19. Study-level information: Sites across the United States, Italy and Spain contributed samples from acute and convalescent COVID-19.

Original processing methods: Estimated nucleated cell counts came from reference gene primer amplification. TCRdb's copy holds only in-frame clones and misses some; the assay was immunoSEQ multiplex PCR. The V and J calls and clone size were taken over from that table, and D and trimming were inferred from the DNA. The table lists around 450,000 clones, 75% to 90% of them singletons, with 4% to 4.5% in the top ten. Sequenced input: peripheral blood. The clonotype originates from a woman in her twenties or thirties with acute or convalescent COVID-19.

The CDR3 protein is CASSAPGEETQYF. The CDR3 region has the DNA TGCGCCAGCAGTGCGCCAGGGGAGGAGACCCAGTACTTC. V gene TRBV10-1 combines with J gene TRBJ2-5, with D possibly matching TRBD1 (6 bases). The CDR3 spans 13 residues. Germline values: CDR1 WNHNN, CDR2 SYGVQD (reference sequence). V lost 4 bases and J lost 5, with 11 bases in between.